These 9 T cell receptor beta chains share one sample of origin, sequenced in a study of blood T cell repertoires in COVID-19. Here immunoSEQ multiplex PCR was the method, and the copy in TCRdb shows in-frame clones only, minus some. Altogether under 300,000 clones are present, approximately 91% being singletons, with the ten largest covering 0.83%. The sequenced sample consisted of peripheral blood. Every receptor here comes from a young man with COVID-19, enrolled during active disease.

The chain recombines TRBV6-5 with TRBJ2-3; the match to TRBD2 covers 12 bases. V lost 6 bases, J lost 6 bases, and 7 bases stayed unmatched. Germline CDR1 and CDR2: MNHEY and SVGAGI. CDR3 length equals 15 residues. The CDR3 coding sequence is TGTGCCAGCAGGATGACTAGCGGGGGCGGGGATACGCAGTATTTT. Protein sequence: CASRMTSGGGDTQYF.

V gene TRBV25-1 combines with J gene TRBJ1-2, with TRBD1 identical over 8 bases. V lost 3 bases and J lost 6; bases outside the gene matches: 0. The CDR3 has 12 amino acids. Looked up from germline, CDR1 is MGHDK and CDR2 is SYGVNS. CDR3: CASSETGDGYTF. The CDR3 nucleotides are TGTGCCAGCAGTGAGACAGGGGATGGCTACACCTTC.

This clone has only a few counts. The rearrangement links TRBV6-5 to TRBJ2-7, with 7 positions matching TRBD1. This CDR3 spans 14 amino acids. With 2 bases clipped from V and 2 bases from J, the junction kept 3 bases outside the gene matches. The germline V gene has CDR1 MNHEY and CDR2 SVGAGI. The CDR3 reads CASSYQGQTYEQYF. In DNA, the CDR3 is TGTGCCAGCAGTTACCAGGGACAGACCTACGAGCAGTACTTC.

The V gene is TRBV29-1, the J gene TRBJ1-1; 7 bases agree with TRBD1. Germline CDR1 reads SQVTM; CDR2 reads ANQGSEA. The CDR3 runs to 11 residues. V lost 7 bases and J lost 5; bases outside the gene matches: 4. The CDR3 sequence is CSADRATEAFF. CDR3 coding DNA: TGCAGCGCAGACAGGGCGACTGAAGCTTTCTTT.

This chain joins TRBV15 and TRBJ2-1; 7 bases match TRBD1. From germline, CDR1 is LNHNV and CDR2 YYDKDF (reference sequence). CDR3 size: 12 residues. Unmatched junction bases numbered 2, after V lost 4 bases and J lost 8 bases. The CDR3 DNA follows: TGTGCCACCAGCACCACAGGGGATGAGCAGTTCTTC. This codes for CATSTTGDEQFF.

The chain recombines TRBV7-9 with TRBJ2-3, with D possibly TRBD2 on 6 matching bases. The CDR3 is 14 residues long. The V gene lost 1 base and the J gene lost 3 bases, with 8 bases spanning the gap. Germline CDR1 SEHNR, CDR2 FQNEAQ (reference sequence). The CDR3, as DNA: TGTGCCAGCAGCTTAGACGGGGGAACAGATACGCAGTATTTT. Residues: CASSLDGGTDTQYF.

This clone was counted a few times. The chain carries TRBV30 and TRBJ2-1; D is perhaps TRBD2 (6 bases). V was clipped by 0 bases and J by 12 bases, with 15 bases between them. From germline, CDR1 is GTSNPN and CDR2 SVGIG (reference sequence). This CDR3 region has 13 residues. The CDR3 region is CAWSVRDAGPQFF. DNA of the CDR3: TGTGCCTGGAGTGTACGTGATGCGGGGCCGCAGTTCTTC.

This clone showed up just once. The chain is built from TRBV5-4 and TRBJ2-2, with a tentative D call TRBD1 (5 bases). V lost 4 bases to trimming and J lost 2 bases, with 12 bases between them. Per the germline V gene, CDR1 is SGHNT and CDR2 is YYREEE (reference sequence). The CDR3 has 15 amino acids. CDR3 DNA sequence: TGTGCCAGCAGCCCTATGACAGAAAACACCGGGGAGCTGTTTTTT. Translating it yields CASSPMTENTGELFF.

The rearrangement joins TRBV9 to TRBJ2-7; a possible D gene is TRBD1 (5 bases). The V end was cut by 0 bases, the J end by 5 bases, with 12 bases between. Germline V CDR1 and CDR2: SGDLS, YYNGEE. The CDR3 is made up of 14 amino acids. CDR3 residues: CASSVVGGANEQYF. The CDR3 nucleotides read TGTGCCAGCAGCGTAGTAGGTGGGGCTAACGAGCAGTACTTC.